The clone carrying this T cell receptor (beta chain) was found once. This sample was taken from a study of T cells in narcolepsy. Sequenced by immunoSEQ multiplex PCR; TCRdb stores in-frame clones only, minus some. The sample gives 7,700 or so clones, about 63% of which show up once; around a fifth is in the top ten. This clonotype originated in a human donor with narcolepsy. The sample comprised CD45RA- memory CD8+ T cells from PBMCs.

For the CDR3, the DNA is TGTGCCAGCAGCTTAGGAGCAGCCAATGAGCAGTTCTTC. Residues: CASSLGAANEQFF. The chain recombines TRBV7-9 with TRBJ2-1; D is unclear. Looked up from germline, CDR1 is SEHNR and CDR2 is FQNEAQ (reference sequence). CDR3 length: 13 residues. Trimming took off 1 base at V and 6 bases at J, with 7 bases between the two ends.